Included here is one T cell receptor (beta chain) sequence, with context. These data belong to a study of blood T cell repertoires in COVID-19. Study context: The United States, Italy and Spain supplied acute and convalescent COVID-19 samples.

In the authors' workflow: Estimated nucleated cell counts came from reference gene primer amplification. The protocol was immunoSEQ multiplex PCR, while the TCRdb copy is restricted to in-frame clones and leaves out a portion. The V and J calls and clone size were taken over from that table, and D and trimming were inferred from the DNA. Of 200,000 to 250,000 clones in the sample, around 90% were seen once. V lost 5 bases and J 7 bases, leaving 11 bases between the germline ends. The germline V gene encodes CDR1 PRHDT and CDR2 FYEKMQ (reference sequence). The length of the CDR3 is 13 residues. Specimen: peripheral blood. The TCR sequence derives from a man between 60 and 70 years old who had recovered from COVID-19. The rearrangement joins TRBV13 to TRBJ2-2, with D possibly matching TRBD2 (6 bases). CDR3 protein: CASSPQTSGELFF. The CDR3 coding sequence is TGTGCCAGCAGCCCGCAGACTAGCGGGGAGCTGTTTTTT.